The T cell receptor beta chain described here comes from a study of blood T cell repertoires in COVID-19. Authors' methods: The assay estimated nucleated cells by amplifying reference gene primers. TCRdb keeps only in-frame clones here, not all; method: immunoSEQ multiplex PCR. D and trimming were read from the DNA, whereas the V and J calls and clone size are those reported in that table. The table lists approximately 210,000 clones, roughly 85% of them singletons, with 2.5% to 3% in the top ten. This clone has a single count. The CDR3 has 15 residues. Germline-derived CDR1 and CDR2 are LGHNA and YNFKEQ. The germline V and J ends were trimmed by 2 bases and 0 bases, with 10 bases remaining between them.

The chain has TRBV4-2 and TRBJ2-5, with a tentative D call TRBD1 (5 bases). This TCR was recovered from a woman in her 70s with active or convalescent COVID-19. Material for sequencing was peripheral blood. The DNA for the CDR3 is TGTGCCAGCAGCCAATATGAGACAGACCAAGAGACCCAGTACTTC. It codes for CASSQYETDQETQYF.